This T cell receptor (beta chain) was observed in a study of tumor-infiltrating lymphocytes in oesophageal squamous cell carcinoma. TCRdb passed the PCR reads through MiXCR, listing each CDR3 protein once. The table lists about 11,000 distinct CDR3 sequences, under 60% of them singletons, with over 15% in the top ten. This clonotype was seen a handful of times. This CDR3 has 14 residues. Germline V gene lookup returns CDR1 SNHLY and CDR2 FYNNEI. The clonotype originates from a female donor with esophageal squamous cell carcinoma. The sequenced sample was esophageal tumor tissue. The chain carries TRBV2 and TRBJ2-4, with TRBD1 identical over 8 bases. The DNA end lines up better with TRBJ2-5; the J call may be wrong. CDR3 in DNA: TGTGCCAGCAGGGGCAGGGGGCTTCAAGAGACCCAGTACTTC. Its protein is CASRGRGLQETQYF.